Below, one TCR beta chain is given with its context. The sample belongs to a study of blood T cell repertoires in COVID-19. Overall study: COVID-19 samples from acute and convalescent phases originated in the United States, Italy and Spain.

The authors' processing: Researchers report that nucleated cell counts were estimated from reference gene primer amplification. Assay: immunoSEQ multiplex PCR; the TCRdb copy retains only in-frame clones and omits some. V and J calls and clone size are those listed in that table; D and trimming were worked out from the DNA. The sample lists about 160,000 clones, more than 80% occurring once. Germline assignment: CDR1 SGHTA and CDR2 FQGTGA. The CDR3 is 19 amino acids. V shed 5 bases and J 0 bases; nucleotides not matched to a gene: 13. The sequenced sample consisted of peripheral blood. The chain has TRBV7-3 and TRBJ1-3; 10 bases fit TRBD1. The source is a man between 65 and 85 years old with acute or convalescent COVID-19. The CDR3 nucleotides are TGTGCCAGCAGCCCAAGGCCGCCGGGACAGGGGTTCTCTGGAAACACCATATATTTT. This sequence encodes CASSPRPPGQGFSGNTIYF.